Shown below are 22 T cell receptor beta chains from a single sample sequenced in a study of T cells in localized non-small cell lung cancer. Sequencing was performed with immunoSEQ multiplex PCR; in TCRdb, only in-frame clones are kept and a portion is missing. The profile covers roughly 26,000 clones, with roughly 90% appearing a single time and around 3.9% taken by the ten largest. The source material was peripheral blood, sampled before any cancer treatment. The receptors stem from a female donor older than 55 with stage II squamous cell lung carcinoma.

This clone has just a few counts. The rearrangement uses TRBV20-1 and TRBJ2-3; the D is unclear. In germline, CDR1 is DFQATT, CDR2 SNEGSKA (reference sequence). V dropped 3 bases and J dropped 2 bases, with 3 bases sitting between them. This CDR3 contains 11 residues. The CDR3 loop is CSASVTDTQYF. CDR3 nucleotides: TGCAGTGCTAGTGTCACAGATACGCAGTATTTT.

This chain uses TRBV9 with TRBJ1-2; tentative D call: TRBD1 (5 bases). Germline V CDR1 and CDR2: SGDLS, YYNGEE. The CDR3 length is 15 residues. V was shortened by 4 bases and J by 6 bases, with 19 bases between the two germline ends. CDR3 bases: TGTGCCAGCAGCAGCCGGGACGCTGGCATCGATGGCTACACCTTC. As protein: CASSSRDAGIDGYTF. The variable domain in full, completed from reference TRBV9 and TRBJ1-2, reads DSGVTQTPKHLITATGQRVTLRCSPRSGDLSVYWYQQSLDQGLQFLIQYYNGEERAKGNILERFSAQQFPDLHSELNLSSLELGDSALYFCASSSRDAGIDGYTFGSGTRLTVV.

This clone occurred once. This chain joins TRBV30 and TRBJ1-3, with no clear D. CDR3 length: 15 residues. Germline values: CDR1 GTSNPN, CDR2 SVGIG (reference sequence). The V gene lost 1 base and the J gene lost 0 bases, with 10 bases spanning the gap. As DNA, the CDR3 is TGTGCCTGGAGTGAGGGCAGATTCTCTGGAAACACCATATATTTT. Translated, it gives CAWSEGRFSGNTIYF.

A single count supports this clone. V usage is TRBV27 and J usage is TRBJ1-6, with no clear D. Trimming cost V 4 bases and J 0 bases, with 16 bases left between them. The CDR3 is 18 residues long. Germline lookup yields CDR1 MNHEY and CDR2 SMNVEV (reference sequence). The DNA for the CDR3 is TGTGCCAGCAGTTCCATGACCGGGGTGAGCTCCTATAATTCACCCCTCCACTTT. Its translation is CASSSMTGVSSYNSPLHF.

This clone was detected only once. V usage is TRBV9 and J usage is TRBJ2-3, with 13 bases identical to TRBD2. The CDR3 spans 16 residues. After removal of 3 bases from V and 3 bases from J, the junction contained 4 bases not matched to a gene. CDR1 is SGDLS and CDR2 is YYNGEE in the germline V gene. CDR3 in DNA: TGTGCCAGCAGCGCCACGGGACTAGCGGGAACAGATACGCAGTATTTT. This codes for CASSATGLAGTDTQYF.

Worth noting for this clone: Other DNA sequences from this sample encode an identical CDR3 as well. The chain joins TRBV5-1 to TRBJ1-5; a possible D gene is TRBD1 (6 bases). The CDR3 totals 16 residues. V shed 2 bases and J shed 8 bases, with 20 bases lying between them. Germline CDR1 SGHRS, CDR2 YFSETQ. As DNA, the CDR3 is TGCGCCAGCAGCTTAACTGGGGGCGGGGGGATAGAGCCCCAGCATTTT. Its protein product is CASSLTGGGGIEPQHF.

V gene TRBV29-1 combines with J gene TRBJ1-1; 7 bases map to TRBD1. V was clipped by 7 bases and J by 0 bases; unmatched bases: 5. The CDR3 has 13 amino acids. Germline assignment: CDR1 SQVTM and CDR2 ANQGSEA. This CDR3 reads CSGVTGMNTEAFF. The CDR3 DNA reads TGCAGCGGCGTGACAGGGATGAACACTGAAGCTTTCTTT.

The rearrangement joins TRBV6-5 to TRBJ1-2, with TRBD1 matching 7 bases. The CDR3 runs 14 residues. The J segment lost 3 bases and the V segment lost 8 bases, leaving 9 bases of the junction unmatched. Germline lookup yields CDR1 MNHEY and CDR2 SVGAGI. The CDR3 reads CASRTQGGYYGYTF. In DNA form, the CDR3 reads TGTGCCAGCCGGACTCAGGGGGGCTACTATGGCTACACCTTC.

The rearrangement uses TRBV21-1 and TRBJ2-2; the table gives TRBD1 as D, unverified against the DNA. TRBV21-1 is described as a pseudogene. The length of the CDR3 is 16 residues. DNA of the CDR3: TGTGCCAGATCAAGGGGCTATCCTCCGAACACCGGGGAGCTGTTTTTT. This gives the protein CARSRGYPPNTGELFF.

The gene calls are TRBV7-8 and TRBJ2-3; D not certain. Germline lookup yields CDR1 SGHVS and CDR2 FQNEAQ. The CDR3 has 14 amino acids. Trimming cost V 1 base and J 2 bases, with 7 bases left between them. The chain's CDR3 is CASSLVHTTDTQYF. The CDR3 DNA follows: TGTGCCAGCAGCTTAGTACACACCACAGATACGCAGTATTTT.

In nucleotides, the CDR3 is TGTGCCAGCAGCGTTTCAGGGAATTTTGTGACCCAGTACTTC. It encodes CASSVSGNFVTQYF. This chain connects TRBV9 to TRBJ2-5; possible D gene TRBD1, 5 bases. Germline CDR1 is SGDLS and CDR2 is YYNGEE. Trimming left V 2 bases short and J 7 bases short, with 15 bases between. This CDR3 is built from 14 residues. Complete variable domain (other parts from reference TRBV9 and TRBJ2-5): DSGVTQTPKHLITATGQRVTLRCSPRSGDLSVYWYQQSLDQGLQFLIQYYNGEERAKGNILERFSAQQFPDLHSELNLSSLELGDSALYFCASSVSGNFVTQYFGPGTRLLVL.

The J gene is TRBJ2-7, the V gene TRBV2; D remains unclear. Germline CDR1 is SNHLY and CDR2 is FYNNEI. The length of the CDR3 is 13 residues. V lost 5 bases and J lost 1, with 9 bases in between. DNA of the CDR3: TGTGCCAGCAGTAGGTCAGCTTCCTACGAGCAGTACTTC. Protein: CASSRSASYEQYF.

The CDR3 here is CASSHRATEGNTIYF. CDR3 sequence (DNA): TGTGCCAGTAGTCACCGGGCCACGGAAGGAAACACCATATATTTT. V usage is TRBV19 and J usage is TRBJ1-3; D is unclear. CDR3 length equals 15 residues. Per germline, CDR1 LNHDA and CDR2 SQIVND (reference sequence). Trimming took 5 bases from V and 4 from J, leaving 15 bases between them.

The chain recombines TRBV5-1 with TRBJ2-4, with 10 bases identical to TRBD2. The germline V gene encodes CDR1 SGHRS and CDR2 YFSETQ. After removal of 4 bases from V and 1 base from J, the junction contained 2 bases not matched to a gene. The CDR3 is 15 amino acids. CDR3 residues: CASSNSGGAKNIQYF. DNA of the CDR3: TGCGCCAGCAGCAATAGCGGGGGGGCCAAAAACATTCAGTACTTC.

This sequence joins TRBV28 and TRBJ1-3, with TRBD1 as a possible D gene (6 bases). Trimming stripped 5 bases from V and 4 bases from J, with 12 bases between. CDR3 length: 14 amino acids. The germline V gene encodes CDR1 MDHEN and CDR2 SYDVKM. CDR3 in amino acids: CASSRPQGGNTIYF. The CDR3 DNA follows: TGTGCCAGCAGTCGTCCACAGGGAGGAAACACCATATATTTT.

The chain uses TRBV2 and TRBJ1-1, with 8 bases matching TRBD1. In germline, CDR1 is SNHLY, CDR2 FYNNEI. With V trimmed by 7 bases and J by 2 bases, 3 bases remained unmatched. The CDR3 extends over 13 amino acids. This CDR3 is CASNGQGNTEAFF. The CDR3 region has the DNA TGTGCCAGCAACGGACAGGGCAACACTGAAGCTTTCTTT.

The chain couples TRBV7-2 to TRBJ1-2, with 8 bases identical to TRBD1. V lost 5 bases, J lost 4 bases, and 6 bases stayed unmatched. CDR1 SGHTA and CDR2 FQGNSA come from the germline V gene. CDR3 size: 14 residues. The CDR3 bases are TGTGCCAGCAGCCCAGGGGGCGCGAGCTATGGCTACACCTTC. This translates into CASSPGGASYGYTF.

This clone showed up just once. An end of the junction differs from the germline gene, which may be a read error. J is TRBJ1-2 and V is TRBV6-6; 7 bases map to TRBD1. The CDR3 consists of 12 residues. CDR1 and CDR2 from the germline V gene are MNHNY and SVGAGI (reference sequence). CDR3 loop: CASSNSDRHYTF. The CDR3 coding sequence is TGTGCCAGCAGTAACTCGGACAGGCACTACACCTTC.

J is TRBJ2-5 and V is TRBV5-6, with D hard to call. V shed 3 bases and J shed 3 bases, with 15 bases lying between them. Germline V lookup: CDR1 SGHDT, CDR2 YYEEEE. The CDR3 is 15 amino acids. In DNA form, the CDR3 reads TGTGCCAGCAGCTCTTACCTCGGACGGAAAGAGACCCAGTACTTC. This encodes CASSSYLGRKETQYF.

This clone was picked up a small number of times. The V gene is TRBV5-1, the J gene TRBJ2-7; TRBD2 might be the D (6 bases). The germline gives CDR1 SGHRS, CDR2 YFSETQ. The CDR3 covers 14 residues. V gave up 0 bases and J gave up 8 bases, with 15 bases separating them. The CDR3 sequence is CASSLVPGGDKQYF. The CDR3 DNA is TGCGCCAGCAGCTTGGTTCCAGGCGGGGATAAGCAGTACTTC. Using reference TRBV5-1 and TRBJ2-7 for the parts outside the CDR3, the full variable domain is KAGVTQTPRYLIKTRGQQVTLSCSPISGHRSVSWYQQTPGQGLQFLFEYFSETQRNKGNFPGRFSGRQFSNSRSEMNVSTLELGDSALYLCASSLVPGGDKQYFGPGTRLTVT.

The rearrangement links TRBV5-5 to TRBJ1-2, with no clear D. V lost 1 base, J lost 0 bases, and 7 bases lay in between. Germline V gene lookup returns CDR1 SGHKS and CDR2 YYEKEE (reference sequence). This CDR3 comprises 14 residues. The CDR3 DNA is TGTGCCAGCAGCTTGTCGGCCGCTAACTATGGCTACACCTTC. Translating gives CASSLSAANYGYTF.

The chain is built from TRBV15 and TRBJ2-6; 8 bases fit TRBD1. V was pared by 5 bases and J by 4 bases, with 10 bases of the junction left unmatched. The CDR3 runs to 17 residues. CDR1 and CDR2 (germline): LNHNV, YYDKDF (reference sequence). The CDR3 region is CATSGHGQGTGANVLTF. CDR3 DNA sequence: TGTGCCACCAGCGGCCACGGACAGGGTACCGGGGCCAACGTCCTGACTTTC.